This TCR beta chain was profiled in a study of early T cells in non-severe SARS-CoV-2 infection. General observations from the study: In VDJdb matching, anti-spike CD8 responses were favored while private and CD4 specificities went missing.

V lost 7 bases and J lost 2, with 11 bases in between. Looked up from germline, CDR1 is SGHTA and CDR2 is FQGNSA. CDR3 length equals 14 residues. Individual cDNA molecules received unique molecular identifiers during library preparation. TCRdb passed the 5' RACE reads through MiXCR, listing each CDR3 protein once. Here the sample spans 75,000 to 95,000 distinct CDR3 sequences, roughly 17% being singletons. This clonotype was found many times. Antigen specificity is unknown. The source of this sequence is an adult who was a healthcare worker with PCR-confirmed SARS-CoV-2 infection or an uninfected control (not recorded which). The source was whole blood, collected at baseline. The rearrangement joins TRBV7-2 to TRBJ2-2; D remains unclear. CDR3 protein: CASKSVLNTGELFF. CDR3 bases: TGTGCCAGCAAATCTGTGCTTAACACCGGGGAGCTGTTTTTT.